Following are 11 T cell receptor beta chains from one sample sequenced in a study of vaccination and CD4 T cells after COVID-19. Treatment: approximately 10-day PBMC culture with coronavirus spike peptide pools or control peptides (ViraFEST assay). Antigen specificity for these receptors is unknown. Sequenced with the Oncomine TCR Beta short-read assay was DNA taken from cultured CD4+ T cells. One entry per CDR3 protein, called by TCRdb with MiXCR from the PCR reads. In the table there are roughly 20,000 distinct CDR3 sequences, 55% to 70% of which are singletons. Sequencing used CD4+ T cells from blood, cultured in vitro, obtained after SARS-CoV-2 vaccination. The receptors shown here come from a human donor who had recovered from COVID-19.

V gene TRBV28 combines with J gene TRBJ1-1; tentative D call: TRBD1 (6 bases). Germline V CDR1 and CDR2: MDHEN, SYDVKM. The V gene lost 8 bases and the J gene lost 8 bases, with 12 bases spanning the gap. The CDR3 is 11 residues long. CDR3: CASGGSLEAFF. The CDR3 region has the DNA TGTGCCAGCGGGGGCTCCTTAGAAGCTTTCTTT.

The chain is built from TRBV28 and TRBJ1-5; a weak D match, TRBD1 (6 bases). Trimming took 3 bases from V and 6 from J, leaving 18 bases between them. Per germline, CDR1 MDHEN and CDR2 SYDVKM. CDR3 length equals 16 residues. The CDR3 nucleotides are TGTGCCAGCAGTTTGAACCTCAGGGGAGGGGGTCAGCCCCAGCATTTT. As protein: CASSLNLRGGGQPQHF.

The table lists this clonotype with a few counts. The chain couples TRBV7-2 to TRBJ2-1; TRBD2 aligns across 9 bases. V lost 5 bases, J lost 11 bases, and 13 bases stayed unmatched. CDR3 size: 15 residues. The germline V gene has CDR1 SGHTA and CDR2 FQGNSA. CDR3 coding DNA: TGTGCCAGCAGCCTGGGCCCTAGCGGGAACACGAAGCAGTTCTTC. Amino acid sequence: CASSLGPSGNTKQFF.

V gene TRBV20-1 combines with J gene TRBJ2-7, with D perhaps being TRBD1 or TRBD2 (5 bases each). V was clipped by 6 bases and J by 0 bases, with 9 bases between them. Germline CDR1 is DFQATT and CDR2 is SNEGSKA (reference sequence). The CDR3 extends over 12 amino acids. The CDR3 DNA reads as TGCAGTGCACGGGACGTCTCCTACGAGCAGTACTTC. Translation gives CSARDVSYEQYF.

The chain links TRBV20-1 to TRBJ1-1; no firm D call. There are 12 residues in the CDR3. CDR1 is DFQATT and CDR2 is SNEGSKA in the germline V gene (reference sequence). The germline V and J ends were trimmed by 6 bases and 1 base, with 9 bases remaining between them. This CDR3 reads CSANRRNTEAFF. CDR3 nucleotides: TGCAGTGCCAACCGGCGGAACACTGAAGCTTTCTTT.

The chain employs TRBV20-1 and TRBJ1-5; D unclear. Per the germline V gene, CDR1 is DFQATT and CDR2 is SNEGSKA (reference sequence). The CDR3 runs to 13 residues. Trimming shortened V by 7 bases and J by 3 bases, and 13 bases separated the two germline ends. The CDR3 here is CSVPRGDNQPQHF. In DNA form, the CDR3 reads TGCAGTGTCCCTCGGGGTGACAATCAGCCCCAGCATTTT.

This chain links TRBV7-9 with TRBJ1-6, with 8 bases lining up with TRBD1. V shed 4 bases and J 6 bases; nucleotides not matched to a gene: 5. CDR3 size: 15 residues. CDR1 is SEHNR, CDR2 FQNEAQ, per germline (reference sequence). The CDR3 DNA reads as TGTGCCAGCAGCTCCGGACAGGGTTTTAATTCACCCCTCCACTTT. Protein: CASSSGQGFNSPLHF.

The chain couples TRBV27 to TRBJ2-7; D may be TRBD1 (6 bases). The CDR3 consists of 15 residues. CDR1 is MNHEY, CDR2 SMNVEV, per germline (reference sequence). The germline V and J ends were trimmed by 5 bases and 0 bases, with 14 bases remaining between them. The CDR3, as DNA: TGTGCCAGCAGTATCTACAGGGAAAGCTCCTACGAGCAGTACTTC. Translated: CASSIYRESSYEQYF.

This clonotype was counted only a few times. V and J are TRBV6-1 and TRBJ1-5, with no clear D. V lost 6 bases to trimming and J lost 0 bases, with 6 bases between them. Germline V CDR1 and CDR2: MNHNS, SASEGT. CDR3 length: 13 residues. The DNA for the CDR3 is TGTGCCAGCAGCGTAAATAGCAATCAGCCCCAGCATTTT. Its protein is CASSVNSNQPQHF.

The chain links TRBV27 to TRBJ2-1; the D gene is possibly TRBD2 (5 bases). The CDR3 consists of 12 residues. The germline V and J ends were trimmed by 6 bases and 6 bases, with 9 bases remaining between them. Germline CDR1 MNHEY, CDR2 SMNVEV (reference sequence). The CDR3, as DNA: TGTGCCAGCAGCCTCCGGGGCAATGAGCAGTTCTTC. Translating gives CASSLRGNEQFF.

The chain joins TRBV6-1 to TRBJ1-1; 8 bases align to TRBD1. V trimming: 5 bases; J trimming: 4 bases; junction bases outside the gene matches: 9. The CDR3 has 15 residues. Germline assignment: CDR1 MNHNS and CDR2 SASEGT. The CDR3: CASSNPRGRGTEAFF. CDR3 DNA sequence: TGTGCCAGCAGTAATCCCAGGGGGCGGGGCACTGAAGCTTTCTTT.